These 7 T cell receptor beta chains share one sample of origin, sequenced in a study of blood T cell repertoires in COVID-19. Clones were read by immunoSEQ multiplex PCR, and TCRdb kept only the in-frame ones, dropping some. The sample consists of around 270,000 clones, about 89% of them appearing once. The sequencing sample was made of peripheral blood. The receptors stem from a man aged 35-49 years with acute or convalescent COVID-19.

J is TRBJ1-2 and V is TRBV3-1 (or the pseudogene TRBV3-2); D possibly corresponds to TRBD1 (6 bases). The germline V gene has CDR1 LGHDT and CDR2 YNNKEL (reference sequence). The CDR3 length is 13 residues. The germline V and J ends were trimmed by 6 bases and 6 bases, with 14 bases remaining between them. CDR3 residues: CASRQQGENGYTF. CDR3 in DNA: TGTGCCAGCAGACAACAGGGTGAGAATGGCTACACCTTC.

The V and J genes are TRBV2 and TRBJ1-6; TRBD1 matches at 12 bases. Germline V gene sequence: CDR1 SNHLY, CDR2 FYNNEI. V was pared by 9 bases and J by 8 bases, with 8 bases of the junction left unmatched. The CDR3 sequence is 15 residues long. This CDR3 is CASGGQGAFDSPLHF. The CDR3 bases are TGTGCCAGTGGGGGACAGGGGGCCTTCGATTCACCCCTCCACTTT. Looking up the rest from reference TRBV2 and TRBJ1-6 gives the full variable domain: EPEVTQTPSHQVTQMGQEVILRCVPISNHLYFYWYRQILGQKVEFLVSFYNNEISEKSEIFDDQFSVERPDGSNFTLKIRSTKLEDSAMYFCASGGQGAFDSPLHFGNGTRLTVT.

This clone was detected only once. The genes are TRBV5-4 and TRBJ2-1, with 12 bases aligning to TRBD1. After removal of 3 bases from V and 8 bases from J, the junction contained 6 bases not matched to a gene. CDR1 SGHNT and CDR2 YYREEE come from the germline V gene (reference sequence). The CDR3 consists of 15 residues. This CDR3 reads CASSSRDRGQDEQFF. The CDR3 DNA sequence: TGTGCCAGCAGCTCCCGGGACAGGGGGCAAGATGAGCAGTTCTTC.

The genes are TRBV6-2 or TRBV6-3 and TRBJ1-5, with 9 bases that match TRBD1. Germline V gene lookup returns CDR1 MNHEY and CDR2 SVGEGT. V gave up 5 bases and J gave up 7 bases; unmatched junction bases: 9. The CDR3 is made up of 15 amino acids. In nucleotides, the CDR3 is TGTGCCAGCAGTCCCGGGACAGGGAGTAGCCAGCCCCAGCATTTT. Amino acids: CASSPGTGSSQPQHF.

This rearrangement joins TRBV6-5 to TRBJ2-4, with a weak D call TRBD1 (6 bases). This CDR3 is 14 amino acids long. Trimming took 7 bases from V and 6 from J, leaving 16 bases between them. Germline-derived CDR1 and CDR2 are MNHEY and SVGAGI. CDR3 sequence (DNA): TGTGCCAGCAATCCCGGCTCACAGGGAAACATTCAGTACTTC. Translation: CASNPGSQGNIQYF.

The CDR3 spells CASSQVSYEQYF. CDR3 nucleotides: TGTGCCAGCAGCCAGGTTTCTTACGAGCAGTACTTC. This chain links TRBV6-5 with TRBJ2-7, with D uncertain. The V and J ends lost 6 bases and 4 bases respectively, with 10 bases between them. Germline-derived CDR1 and CDR2 are MNHEY and SVGAGI. CDR3 length: 12 residues.

Regarding this clone: In the same sample, other DNA sequences code for this CDR3. V gene TRBV2 combines with J gene TRBJ1-5; D not resolved. This CDR3 spans 12 amino acids. The V and J ends lost 8 bases and 3 bases respectively, with 8 bases between them. Germline lookup yields CDR1 SNHLY and CDR2 FYNNEI. The CDR3 nucleotides read TGTGCCAGCCGCCGGGACAATCAGCCCCAGCATTTT. It encodes CASRRDNQPQHF.